A single sample gave rise to the 9 T cell receptor beta chains below, sequenced in a study of blood T cell repertoires in COVID-19. Here immunoSEQ multiplex PCR was the method, and the copy in TCRdb shows in-frame clones only, minus some. The data hold 100,000 to 150,000 clones, with around 82% observed a single time. The specimen was peripheral blood. Receptor source: a woman in her thirties who had recovered from COVID-19.

This clone was counted between two and nine times. The chain combines TRBV10-2 with TRBJ2-7, with D hard to call. Germline loops: CDR1 WSHSY, CDR2 SAAADI. The CDR3 has 15 amino acids. Between the trimmed V and J ends, which lost 0 bases and 0 bases, there was a span of 9 bases. The CDR3 DNA is TGCGCCAGCAGTGAGTCGAGGAATCCCTCCTACGAGCAGTACTTC. Protein sequence: CASSESRNPSYEQYF.

The chain uses TRBV5-1 and TRBJ2-5, with 14 bases aligning to TRBD2. The germline V gene has CDR1 SGHRS and CDR2 YFSETQ. The CDR3 is made up of 16 amino acids. The J segment lost 5 bases and the V segment lost 4 bases, leaving 7 bases of the junction unmatched. CDR3: CASSPGGTSGSETQYF. Written as DNA, the CDR3 is TGCGCCAGCAGCCCGGGGGGGACTAGCGGGAGTGAGACCCAGTACTTC.

As regards this clone: The junction departs from the called germline gene at one end, perhaps through a read error. V is TRBV7-7 and J is TRBJ2-1, with TRBD2 as a possible D gene (5 bases). Per the germline V gene, CDR1 is SSHAT and CDR2 is FNYEAQ (reference sequence). The CDR3 spans 15 residues. CDR3 amino acids: CASSPGDGSYNEQFF. The CDR3 DNA is TGTGCTAGCAGCCCCGGGGATGGGTCCTACAATGAGCAGTTCTTC. The full variable domain, with the rest looked up from reference TRBV7-7 and TRBJ2-1, is GAGVSQSPRYKVTKRGQDVTLRCDPISSHATLYWYQQALGQGPEFLTYFNYEAQPDKSGLPSDRFSAERPEGSISTLTIQRTEQRDSAMYRCASSPGDGSYNEQFFGPGTRLTVL.

CDR3 nucleotides: TGTGCCACGTGTGAGGCCTCGAACACTGAAGCTTTCTTT. It codes for CATCEASNTEAFF. V gene TRBV6-5 combines with J gene TRBJ1-1, with D unclear. The V gene lost 10 bases and the J gene lost 1 base, with 13 bases spanning the gap. Per the germline V gene, CDR1 is MNHEY and CDR2 is SVGAGI. The CDR3 sequence is 13 residues long.

J is TRBJ2-1 and V is TRBV3-1 (or the pseudogene TRBV3-2); 10 bases fit TRBD1. V dropped 4 bases and J dropped 3; count of bases not matched to a gene: 3. The CDR3 totals 15 residues. Germline V gene data show CDR1 as LGHDT and CDR2 as YNNKEL (reference sequence). Here the CDR3 DNA reads TGTGCCAGCAGCCGAGGGACAGGGGTCTACAATGAGCAGTTCTTC. Encoded protein: CASSRGTGVYNEQFF.

This chain links TRBV28 with TRBJ1-1; no firm D call. The CDR3 spans 13 residues. V was clipped by 4 bases and J by 6 bases, with 12 bases between them. CDR1 is MDHEN, CDR2 SYDVKM, per germline. CDR3 protein: CASSSHVGAEAFF. CDR3 nucleotide sequence: TGTGCCAGCAGTTCCCATGTCGGGGCTGAAGCTTTCTTT.

Comments on this clone: Mismatch with germline at one junction end may stem from a read error. The genes are TRBV7-3 and TRBJ1-1; no firm D call. The CDR3 runs to 13 residues. The germline V gene has CDR1 SGHTA and CDR2 FQGTGA. The CDR3 DNA sequence: TGTGCCAGCAGCTCAGACCTATCAACCGCGCGGGTCTTT. This translates into CASSSDLSTARVF.

V is TRBV19 and J is TRBJ2-3, with D tentatively TRBD1 (5 bases). The CDR3 runs to 15 residues. The V and J ends lost 5 bases and 1 base respectively, with 13 bases between them. Germline assignment: CDR1 LNHDA and CDR2 SQIVND (reference sequence). CDR3 amino acids: CASSWQGSRTDTQYF. The CDR3 nucleotides are TGTGCCAGTAGTTGGCAGGGTAGCCGCACAGATACGCAGTATTTT.

The chain carries TRBV24-1 and TRBJ1-1; possibly TRBD1 for D (6 bases). This CDR3 region has 18 residues. The germline V gene encodes CDR1 KGHDR and CDR2 SFDVKD. V lost 4 bases to trimming and J lost 1 base, with 21 bases between them. DNA of the CDR3: TGTGCCACCAGTGAATCAACAGGGACCCCACAGTGGAACACTGAAGCTTTCTTT. Translated, it gives CATSESTGTPQWNTEAFF.